Presented here are 18 T cell receptor beta chains from one specimen sequenced in a study of blood T cell repertoires in COVID-19. Measured with immunoSEQ multiplex PCR; TCRdb has only the in-frame clones, and not every one. The data show about 230,000 clones, nearly 90% seen once. The sequencing input was PBMCs or T cells enriched from blood (not recorded which). The source is a woman in her twenties or thirties with acute COVID-19.

The gene calls are TRBV7-2 and TRBJ1-2; D is undetermined. CDR3 length: 14 residues. CDR1 is SGHTA and CDR2 is FQGNSA in the germline V gene. The V end lost 3 bases, the J end lost 0 bases, and 8 bases lay between the germline ends. The CDR3 bases are TGTGCCAGCAGCTTCCCGACAACTAACTATGGCTACACCTTC. It yields the protein CASSFPTTNYGYTF.

On this clone itself: This sample includes further DNA sequences coding for the same CDR3. The chain is built from TRBV5-1 and TRBJ1-1, with D perhaps matching TRBD1 (6 bases). With 2 bases removed from V and 3 bases from J, the gap between germline ends came to 8 bases. CDR1 and CDR2 from the germline V gene are SGHRS and YFSETQ. This CDR3 comprises 13 residues. CDR3 nucleotide sequence: TGCGCCAGCAGCTTACAGGGAGACACTGAAGCTTTCTTT. Translation gives CASSLQGDTEAFF.

To note about this clone: This likely comes from a read error, as the CDR3 has no conserved phenylalanine or tryptophan at its end. The DNA is left out, because the CDR3 cannot be placed on it with certainty; the CDR3 is given as TCRdb lists it. The rearrangement joins TRBV7-3 to TRBJ1-4. The germline V gene has CDR1 SGHTA and CDR2 FQGTGA. Inclusive of both ends, the CDR3 amounts to 10 amino acids. The CDR3 sequence is CASSFGPGEG.

This chain connects TRBV3-1 (or the pseudogene TRBV3-2) to TRBJ2-3; TRBD1 matches at 8 bases. Trimming at V came to 4 bases and at J to 9 bases, leaving 12 bases not matched to a gene. This CDR3 is built from 15 residues. CDR1 and CDR2 (germline): LGHDT, YNNKEL (reference sequence). In nucleotides, the CDR3 is TGTGCCAGCAGCCTAACGGGACAGGCGGGCGGCACGCAGTATTTT. Its protein product is CASSLTGQAGGTQYF.

This clone is a singleton in its sample. The chain links TRBV6-2 or TRBV6-3 to TRBJ2-1; 7 nucleotides agree with TRBD2. CDR1 is MNHEY, CDR2 SVGEGT, per germline. The CDR3 is 16 amino acids. Germline trimming cut 2 bases from V and 6 bases from J; bases unmatched to any gene: 10. CDR3 DNA sequence: TGTGCCAGCAGTTACGGGGTAGGGAGCGGGGTCAATGAGCAGTTCTTC. Protein product: CASSYGVGSGVNEQFF.

The rearrangement links TRBV18 to TRBJ2-3, with 9 bases fitting TRBD2. The CDR3 length is 17 residues. Trimming cost V 2 bases and J 0 bases; bases outside gene matches: 6. Germline CDR1 reads KGHSH; CDR2 reads LQKENI. The CDR3: CASSPTRLAASTDTQYF. The CDR3, as DNA: TGTGCCAGCTCACCAACTAGACTAGCGGCTAGCACAGATACGCAGTATTTT.

This chain connects TRBV7-2 to TRBJ1-5; 7 nucleotides line up with TRBD1. Germline V CDR1 and CDR2: SGHTA, FQGNSA. The V and J ends lost 1 base and 1 base, in that order; junction bases with no gene match: 4. CDR3 length: 16 amino acids. In DNA form, the CDR3 reads TGTGCCAGCAGCTTAGTAGGGACAGTGAGCAATCAGCCCCAGCATTTT. This codes for CASSLVGTVSNQPQHF.

The CDR3 sequence: CASSPSSNQPQHF. CDR3 DNA sequence: TGTGCCAGCAGTCCGTCTAGCAATCAGCCCCAGCATTTT. The rearrangement links TRBV6-2 or TRBV6-3 to TRBJ1-5; D is undetermined. Trimming took 5 bases from V and 0 from J, leaving 5 bases between them. The CDR3 has 13 residues. Per germline, CDR1 MNHEY and CDR2 SVGEGT.

V usage is TRBV19 and J usage is TRBJ1-5; 7 nucleotides align to TRBD1. CDR1 and CDR2 from the germline V gene are LNHDA and SQIVND (reference sequence). The junction had 11 bases not matched to a gene; V was cut back by 10 bases and J by 2 bases. CDR3 length: 15 amino acids. The CDR3 loop is CATVQGTGRNQPQHF. The CDR3 DNA reads as TGTGCCACTGTACAGGGGACTGGTCGCAATCAGCCCCAGCATTTT.

The chain uses TRBV6-5 and TRBJ1-2, with D perhaps matching TRBD1 (5 bases). Germline CDR1 is MNHEY and CDR2 is SVGAGI. V lost 6 bases and J 8 bases, leaving 22 bases between the germline ends. CDR3 length equals 15 residues. The CDR3 DNA is TGTGCCAGCAGGGTCCCGGGACTCCTGTTCGGGGGCTACACCTTC. Translated, it gives CASRVPGLLFGGYTF.

This clone was seen only once. The rearrangement links TRBV11-2 to TRBJ1-6; D gene ambiguous. The CDR3 extends over 11 amino acids. V lost 1 base, J lost 14 bases, and 6 bases lay in between. Germline CDR1 is SGHAT and CDR2 is FQNNGV. CDR3 region: CASSLGGTLHF. The CDR3 DNA sequence: TGTGCCAGCAGCTTAGGCGGGACCCTCCACTTT.

V gene TRBV9 combines with J gene TRBJ1-3; D ambiguous. This CDR3 is 16 amino acids long. V dropped 0 bases and J dropped 0 bases, with 10 bases sitting between them. CDR1 is SGDLS and CDR2 is YYNGEE in the germline V gene. CDR3 DNA sequence: TGTGCCAGCAGCGTAGATTCAAGCCTCTCTGGAAACACCATATATTTT. Amino acid sequence: CASSVDSSLSGNTIYF.

This chain uses TRBV4-1 with TRBJ2-7, with D perhaps matching TRBD2 (6 bases). Per the germline V gene, CDR1 is MGHRA and CDR2 is YSYEKL. V was trimmed by 0 bases and J by 4 bases, leaving 7 bases between them. The CDR3 length is 13 residues. CDR3 nucleotides: TGCGCCAGCAGCCAAGACGGGGGATACGAGCAGTACTTC. It encodes CASSQDGGYEQYF.

The chain carries TRBV27 and TRBJ1-1; perhaps TRBD1 as D (5 bases). From germline, CDR1 is MNHEY and CDR2 SMNVEV (reference sequence). The CDR3 runs to 14 residues. The V end was cut by 2 bases, the J end by 4 bases, with 11 bases between. For the CDR3, the DNA is TGTGCCAGCAGTTTAGTCCGCGGGGGCACTGAAGCTTTCTTT. Translated, it gives CASSLVRGGTEAFF.

The V and J genes are TRBV4-3 and TRBJ1-2, with 8 positions matching TRBD1. The germline V gene has CDR1 LGHNA and CDR2 YSLEER. CDR3 length: 18 amino acids. J gave up 2 bases and V 0 bases, and 11 bases lay outside the gene matches. CDR3: CASSQDADRDQINYGYTF. In nucleotides, the CDR3 is TGCGCCAGCAGCCAAGATGCGGACAGGGACCAGATAAACTATGGCTACACCTTC.

About this clone: This CDR3 is also generated by other DNA sequences in the sample. The chain recombines TRBV9 with TRBJ1-1, with TRBD1 as a possible D gene (5 bases). This CDR3 is 14 amino acids long. Germline lookup yields CDR1 SGDLS and CDR2 YYNGEE. Trimming took off 2 bases at V and 7 bases at J, with 15 bases between the two ends. The CDR3 DNA reads TGTGCCAGCAGCGTCGGGGGGAGAGAAAATGAAGCTTTCTTT. Amino acid sequence: CASSVGGRENEAFF.

This sequence joins TRBV29-1 and TRBJ1-2; D is ambiguous. This CDR3 region has 13 residues. Trimming stripped 4 bases from V and 0 bases from J, with 9 bases between. Germline V gene lookup returns CDR1 SQVTM and CDR2 ANQGSEA. The CDR3 region is CSVARSTNYGYTF. The DNA for the CDR3 is TGCAGCGTTGCTCGGAGTACTAACTATGGCTACACCTTC.

The chain combines TRBV4-1 with TRBJ1-5, with TRBD1 as a possible D gene (6 bases). The CDR3 contains 17 residues. V lost 6 bases and J lost 6, with 24 bases in between. Germline CDR1 is MGHRA and CDR2 is YSYEKL. The CDR3 reads CASSPLQGRGRGQPQHF. The CDR3 DNA reads TGCGCCAGCAGTCCTTTACAGGGTAGAGGTAGGGGTCAGCCCCAGCATTTT.